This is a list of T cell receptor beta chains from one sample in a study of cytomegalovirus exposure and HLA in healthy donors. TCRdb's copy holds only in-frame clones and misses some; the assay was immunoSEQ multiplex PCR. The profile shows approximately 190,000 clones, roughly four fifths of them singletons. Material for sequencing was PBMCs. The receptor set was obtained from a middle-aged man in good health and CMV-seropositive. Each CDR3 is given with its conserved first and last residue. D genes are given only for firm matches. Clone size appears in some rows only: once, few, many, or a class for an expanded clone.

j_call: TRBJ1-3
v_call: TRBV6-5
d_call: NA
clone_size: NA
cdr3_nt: TGTGCCAGCAGTTACGGAGGGCCTGGAAACACCATATATTTT
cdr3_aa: CASSYGGPGNTIYF

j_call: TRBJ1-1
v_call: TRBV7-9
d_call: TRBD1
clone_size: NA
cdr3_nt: TGTGCCAGCAGCTTAGAACAGGGGGTGACTGAAGCTTTCTTT
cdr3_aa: CASSLEQGVTEAFF

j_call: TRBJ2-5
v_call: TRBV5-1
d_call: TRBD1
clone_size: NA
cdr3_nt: TGCGCCAGCAGCTTTACGGACAGGGGGCAAGAGACCCAGTACTTC
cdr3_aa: CASSFTDRGQETQYF

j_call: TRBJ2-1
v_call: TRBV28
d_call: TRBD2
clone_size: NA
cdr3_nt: TGTGCCAGCAGTTCTCGTCTAGCGGGATACAATGAGCAGTTCTTC
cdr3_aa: CASSSRLAGYNEQFF

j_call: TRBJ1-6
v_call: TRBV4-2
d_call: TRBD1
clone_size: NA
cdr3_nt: TGTGCCAGCAGCCGTAAAGAGACAGGGCCAGGGAATTCACCCCTCCACTTT
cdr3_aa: CASSRKETGPGNSPLHF

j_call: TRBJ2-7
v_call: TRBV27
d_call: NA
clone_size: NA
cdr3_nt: TGTGCCAGCAGCAGGAGACAGGGGAGGGGGTTTAGCTCCTACGAGCAGTACTTC
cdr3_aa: CASSRRQGRGFSSYEQYF

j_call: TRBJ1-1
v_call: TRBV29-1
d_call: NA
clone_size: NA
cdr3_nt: TGCAGCGTTGTTGTACAGATAGATACTGAAGCTTTCTTT
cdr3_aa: CSVVVQIDTEAFF

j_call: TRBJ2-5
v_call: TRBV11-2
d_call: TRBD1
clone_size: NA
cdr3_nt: TGTGCCAGCAGCTGGGACAGGGGGGCACAAGAGACCCAGTACTTC
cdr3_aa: CASSWDRGAQETQYF

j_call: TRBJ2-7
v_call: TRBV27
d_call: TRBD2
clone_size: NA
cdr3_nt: TGTGCCAGCAGTTTACGGCCCCCAGCGACTAGCCCGCCCTACGAGCAGTACTTC
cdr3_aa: CASSLRPPATSPPYEQYF

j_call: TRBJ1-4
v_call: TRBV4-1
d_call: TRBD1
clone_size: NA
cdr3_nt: TGCGCCAGCAGCCAGTCACAGGGGGCGGATGAAAAACTGTTTTTT
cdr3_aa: CASSQSQGADEKLFF

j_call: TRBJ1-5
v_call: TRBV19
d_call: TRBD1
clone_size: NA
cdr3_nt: TGTGCCAGTAGTATGGGGACAGGGAATCAGCCCCAGCATTTT
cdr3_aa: CASSMGTGNQPQHF

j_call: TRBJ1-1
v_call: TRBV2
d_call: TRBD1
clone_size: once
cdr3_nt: TGTGCCAGCAGTGTATTTGACTGGGACAGGCTGAACACTGAAGCTTTCTTT
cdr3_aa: CASSVFDWDRLNTEAFF

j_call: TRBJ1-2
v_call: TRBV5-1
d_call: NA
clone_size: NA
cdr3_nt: TGCGCCAGCAGCCAGGAAAACTATGGCTACACCTTC
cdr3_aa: CASSQENYGYTF

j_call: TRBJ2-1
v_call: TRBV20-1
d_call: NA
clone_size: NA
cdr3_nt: TGCAGTGCTAGGGCCCCCGGGGAGGAGTTCTTC
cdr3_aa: CSARAPGEEFF

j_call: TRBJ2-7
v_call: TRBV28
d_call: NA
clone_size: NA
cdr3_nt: TGTGCTTCAGGGGAGAGGACGTCCTACGAGCAGTACTTC
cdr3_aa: CASGERTSYEQYF

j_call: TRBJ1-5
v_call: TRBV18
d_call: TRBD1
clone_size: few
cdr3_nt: TGTGCCAGCTCACTTCAGGACAGGAATCAGCCCCAGCATTTT
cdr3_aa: CASSLQDRNQPQHF

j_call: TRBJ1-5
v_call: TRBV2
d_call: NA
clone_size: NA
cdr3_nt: TGTGCCAGCAGTGGGGGGAGGGGCAATCAGCCCCAGCATTTT
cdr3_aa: CASSGGRGNQPQHF

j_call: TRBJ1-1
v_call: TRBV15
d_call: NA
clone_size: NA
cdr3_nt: TGTGCCACCAGCAGTCGGCAGGGTGCAACTGAAGCTTTCTTT
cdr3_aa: CATSSRQGATEAFF

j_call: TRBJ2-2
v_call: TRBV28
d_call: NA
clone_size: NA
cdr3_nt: TGTGCCAGCAGAGACAGGTTCCCCGGGGAGCTGTTTTTT
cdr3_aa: CASRDRFPGELFF

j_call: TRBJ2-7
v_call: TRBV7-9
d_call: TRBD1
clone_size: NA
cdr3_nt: TGTGCCAGCAGCGGGGTTGGGACAGGAGCCTACGAGCAGTACTTC
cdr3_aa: CASSGVGTGAYEQYF

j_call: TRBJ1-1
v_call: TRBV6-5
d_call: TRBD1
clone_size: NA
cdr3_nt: TGTGCCAGCAGTTATCGCACAGGGGACACTGAAGCTTTCTTT
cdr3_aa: CASSYRTGDTEAFF

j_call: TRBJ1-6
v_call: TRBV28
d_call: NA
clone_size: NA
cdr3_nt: TGTGCCAGCAGTTCTCGCAGGGGAGTAAATTCACCCCTCCACTTT
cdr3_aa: CASSSRRGVNSPLHF

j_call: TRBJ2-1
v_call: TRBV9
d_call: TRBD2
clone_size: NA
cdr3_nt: TGTGCCAGCAGCGCGAGCGGGAGGGGGGCGGATGAGCAGTTCTTC
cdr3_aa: CASSASGRGADEQFF

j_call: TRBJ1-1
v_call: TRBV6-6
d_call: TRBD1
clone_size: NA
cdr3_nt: TGTGCCAGCAGCCGGGACAGGGATCTCCCTGAAGCTTTCTTT
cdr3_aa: CASSRDRDLPEAFF

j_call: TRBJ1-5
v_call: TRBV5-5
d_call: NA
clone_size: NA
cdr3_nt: TGTGCCAGCAGCTTGGTCGGCAGGGGCTACAATCAGCCCCAGCATTTT
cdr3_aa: CASSLVGRGYNQPQHF

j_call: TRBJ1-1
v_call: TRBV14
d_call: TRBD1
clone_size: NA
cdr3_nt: TGTGCCAGCAGCCATACAGGGGCCGGGCCTGAAGCTTTCTTT
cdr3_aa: CASSHTGAGPEAFF

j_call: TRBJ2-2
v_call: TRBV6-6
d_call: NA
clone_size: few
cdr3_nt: TGTGCCAGCAGCCCGGACTGGAACACCGGGGAGCTGTTTTTT
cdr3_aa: CASSPDWNTGELFF

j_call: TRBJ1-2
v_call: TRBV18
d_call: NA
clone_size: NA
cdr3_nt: TGTGCCAGCTCACCTAAGACAGGAAACTATGGCTACACCTTC
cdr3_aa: CASSPKTGNYGYTF

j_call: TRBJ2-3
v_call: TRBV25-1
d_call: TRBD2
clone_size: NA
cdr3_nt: TGTGCCAGCAGTGAATGGAGAGCGCCGGGAGGGACAGATACGCAGTATTTT
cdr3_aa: CASSEWRAPGGTDTQYF

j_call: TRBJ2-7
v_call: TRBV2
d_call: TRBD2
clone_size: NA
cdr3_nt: TGTGCCAGCAGGCCGACTAGCGCAGCCTACGAGCAGTACTTC
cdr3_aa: CASRPTSAAYEQYF

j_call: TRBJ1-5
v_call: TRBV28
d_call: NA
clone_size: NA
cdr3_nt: TGTGCCAGCAGTCTAATCAACTTTACGACGGGGGAGCCCCAGCATTTT
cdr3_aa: CASSLINFTTGEPQHF

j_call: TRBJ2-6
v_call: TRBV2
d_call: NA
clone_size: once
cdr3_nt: TGTGCCAGCAGTGACCGGGGTACTGGGGCCAACGTCCTGACTTTC
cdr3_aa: CASSDRGTGANVLTF

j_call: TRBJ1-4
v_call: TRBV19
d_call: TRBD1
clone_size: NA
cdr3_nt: TGTGCCAGTAGTGCGGGACAGCAGCCTAATGAAAAACTGTTTTTT
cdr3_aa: CASSAGQQPNEKLFF

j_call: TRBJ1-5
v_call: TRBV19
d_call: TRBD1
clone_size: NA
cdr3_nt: TGTGCCAGTAGCCGACAGGGGGATGGCAATCAGCCCCAGCATTTT
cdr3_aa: CASSRQGDGNQPQHF

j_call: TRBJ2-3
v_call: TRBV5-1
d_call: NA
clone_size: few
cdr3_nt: TGCGCCAGCAGCCACGGACTGGAGACAGATACGCAGTATTTT
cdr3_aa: CASSHGLETDTQYF

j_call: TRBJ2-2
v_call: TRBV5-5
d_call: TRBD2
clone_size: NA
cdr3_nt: TGTGCCAGCAGCTTGGGGGATAGCGGGACGAACACCGGGGAGCTGTTTTTT
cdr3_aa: CASSLGDSGTNTGELFF

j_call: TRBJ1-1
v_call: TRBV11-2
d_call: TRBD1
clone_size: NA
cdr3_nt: TGTGCCAGCAGCCCTTTTCCCCGGGACAGGGGTACGGACACTGAAGCTTTCTTT
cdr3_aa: CASSPFPRDRGTDTEAFF

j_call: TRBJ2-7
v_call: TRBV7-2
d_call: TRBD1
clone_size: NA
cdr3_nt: TGTGCCAGCAGCTTAGCTCACAGGGGGGACTACGAGCAGTACTTC
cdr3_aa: CASSLAHRGDYEQYF

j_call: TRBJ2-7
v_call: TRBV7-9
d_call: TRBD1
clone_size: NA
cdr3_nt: TGTGCCAGCAGCGGGGGACAGCTCTACGAGCAGTACTTC
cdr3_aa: CASSGGQLYEQYF

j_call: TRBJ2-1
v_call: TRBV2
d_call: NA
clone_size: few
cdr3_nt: TGTGCCAGCAGTGACAGGGTAAGGTACAATGAGCAGTTCTTC
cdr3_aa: CASSDRVRYNEQFF

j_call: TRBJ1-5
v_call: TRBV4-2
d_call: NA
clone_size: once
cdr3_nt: TGTGCCAGCAGCCAAGAGGCGGCAAGCAATCAGCCCCAGCATTTT
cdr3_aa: CASSQEAASNQPQHF

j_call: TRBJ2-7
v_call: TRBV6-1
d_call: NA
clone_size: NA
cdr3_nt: TGTGCCAGCAGTGAAGTGCCGAGGCGCGAGCAGTACTTC
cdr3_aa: CASSEVPRREQYF

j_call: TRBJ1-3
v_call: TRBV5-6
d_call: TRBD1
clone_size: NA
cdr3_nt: TGTGCCAGCAGCCCAGGGACAGGGACAAACACCATATATTTT
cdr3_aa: CASSPGTGTNTIYF

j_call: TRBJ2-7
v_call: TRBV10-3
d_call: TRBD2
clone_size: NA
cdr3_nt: TGTGCCATCAGTGAAGGTAGCGGGAGGACCGACGAGCAGTACTTC
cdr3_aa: CAISEGSGRTDEQYF

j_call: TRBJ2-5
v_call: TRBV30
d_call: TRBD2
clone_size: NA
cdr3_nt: TGTGCCTGGAGGAGGGCTAGCGGGAGAGGGGAGCAGTACTTC
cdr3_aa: CAWRRASGRGEQYF

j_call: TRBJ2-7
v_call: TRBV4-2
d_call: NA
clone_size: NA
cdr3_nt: TGTGCCAGCAGCCAAGATTGGGCCCGGAGGGCGACTCACGAGCAGTACTTC
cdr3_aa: CASSQDWARRATHEQYF

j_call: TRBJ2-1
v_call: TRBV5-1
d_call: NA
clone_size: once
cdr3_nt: TGCGCCAGCAGCTTGGCCGGGGAGGATTACAATGAGCAGTTCTTC
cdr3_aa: CASSLAGEDYNEQFF

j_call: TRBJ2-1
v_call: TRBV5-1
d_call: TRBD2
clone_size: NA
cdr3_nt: TGCGCCAGCAGATCTAGCGGGACCTACAATGAGCAGTTCTTC
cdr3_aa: CASRSSGTYNEQFF

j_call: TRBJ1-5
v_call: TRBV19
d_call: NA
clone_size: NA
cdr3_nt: TGTGCCAGTAGTGATCCCAGGGGCTCTGGCAATCAGCCCCAGCATTTT
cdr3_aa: CASSDPRGSGNQPQHF

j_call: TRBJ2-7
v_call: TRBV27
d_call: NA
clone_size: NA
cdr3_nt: TGTGCCAGCAGTTTCGAGCGTCCCACAAGCGAGCAGTACTTC
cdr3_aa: CASSFERPTSEQYF

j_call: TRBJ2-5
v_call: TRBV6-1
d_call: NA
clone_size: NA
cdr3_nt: TGTGCCAGCAGTGAGGAGCAGGGCTTGTGGACCCAGTACTTC
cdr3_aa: CASSEEQGLWTQYF